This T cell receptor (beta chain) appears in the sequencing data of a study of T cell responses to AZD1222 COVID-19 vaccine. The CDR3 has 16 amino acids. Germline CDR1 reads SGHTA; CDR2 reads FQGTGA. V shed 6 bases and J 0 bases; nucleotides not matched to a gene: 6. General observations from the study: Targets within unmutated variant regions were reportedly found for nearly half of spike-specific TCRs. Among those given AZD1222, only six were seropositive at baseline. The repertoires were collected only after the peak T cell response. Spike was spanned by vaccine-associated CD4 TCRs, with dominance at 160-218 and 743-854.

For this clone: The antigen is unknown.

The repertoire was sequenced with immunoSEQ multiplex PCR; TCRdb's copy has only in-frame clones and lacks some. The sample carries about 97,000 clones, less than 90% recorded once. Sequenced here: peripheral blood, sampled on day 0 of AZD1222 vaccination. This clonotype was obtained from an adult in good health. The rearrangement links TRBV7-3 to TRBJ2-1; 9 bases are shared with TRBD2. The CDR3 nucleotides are TGTGCCAGCAGTCAGATTAGCGGGAGCTCCTACAATGAGCAGTTCTTC. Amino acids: CASSQISGSSYNEQFF. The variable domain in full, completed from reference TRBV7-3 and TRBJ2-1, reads GAGVSQTPSNKVTEKGKYVELRCDPISGHTALYWYRQSLGQGPEFLIYFQGTGAADDSGLPNDRFFAVRPEGSVSTLKIQRTERGDSAVYLCASSQISGSSYNEQFFGPGTRLTVL.